This passage covers 6 T cell receptor beta chains from one sample sequenced in a study of T cells expressing NK-cell markers (dated by TCRdb to 2020 to 2022). Library generation was performed with 5' RACE. The data were produced on an Illumina HiSeq 2000. TCRdb reprocessed the reads, so every CDR3 protein sequence counts as one entry and DNA is not shown. The sample table on file contains around 550,000 distinct CDR3 sequences. The ten largest clonotypes hold approximately 3.5% of the sample. Sequenced material: blood T cells: a sorted CD56 or NKG2C T cell subset, CD4+ or CD8+ T cells, or bulk PBMC T cells (not recorded which). These receptors originate from a man between 18 and 29 years old in good health. Donor details come from another sample of the same person, matched by shared clones.

This rearrangement joins TRBV23-1 to TRBJ1-5; no DNA is available, so the TRBD1 call from TCRdb remains unchecked. TRBV23-1 belongs to the ORF category, with a function that is uncertain. CDR3 length: 15 residues. The CDR3 region is CASSLRAGMGQPQHF.

The chain combines TRBV5-1 with TRBJ1-1; TCRdb lists TRBD1, though no DNA is available to test this call. The CDR3 covers 16 residues. Germline CDR1 SGHRS, CDR2 YFSETQ. The CDR3 sequence is CASSPPGQPMNTEAFF.

This chain uses TRBV19 with TRBJ2-7; no DNA is available, so the TRBD1 call from TCRdb remains unchecked. Germline V gene lookup returns CDR1 LNHDA and CDR2 SQIVND (reference sequence). The CDR3 runs to 15 residues. The CDR3 here is CASSIMTGHSYEQYF.

The chain carries TRBV28 and TRBJ1-2; absent DNA, TCRdb's TRBD1 call cannot be checked. The CDR3 extends over 13 amino acids. The germline V gene encodes CDR1 MDHEN and CDR2 SYDVKM. CDR3 in amino acids: CASRLVGGMGYTF.

The chain uses TRBV12-3 or TRBV12-4 and TRBJ2-1; TCRdb proposes TRBD2, but this gene call is untestable without DNA. The CDR3 sequence is 14 residues long. The CDR3: CASRPGAGGYEQFF.

This chain connects TRBV12-3 or TRBV12-4 to TRBJ2-5; TCRdb calls TRBD1, which cannot be checked without DNA. The length of the CDR3 is 13 residues. The chain's CDR3 is CASRRQDIETQYF.